These T cell receptor beta chains were read from a single sample in a study of glioma-infiltrating T cells. Each CDR3 protein gets one entry after TCRdb re-called the multiplex PCR reads with MiXCR. The sample lists around 93,000 distinct CDR3 sequences; around 42% were seen once. Sample: glioma tissue, nonneoplastic brain tissue, or PBMCs (not recorded which). These receptors all stem from a human donor with low-grade glioma or glioblastoma, undergoing nonglioma brain surgery, or in good health (not recorded which). Each CDR3 is given with its conserved first and last residue. The D gene is left open where the match is weak. Not every row has a clone size; where given, it reads once, few, many or a size class.

D gene: -
clone size: -
V gene: TRBV5-5
CDR3 length: 12
J gene: TRBJ2-7
CDR3 protein: CASSRDYYEQYF
CDR3 DNA: TGTGCCAGCAGCCGCGACTACTACGAGCAGTACTTC

D gene: TRBD2
clone size: many
V gene: TRBV20-1
CDR3 length: 17
J gene: TRBJ2-3
CDR3 protein: CSARDWASGTGTDTQYF
CDR3 DNA: TGCAGTGCTAGAGATTGGGCTAGCGGGACCGGCACAGATACGCAGTATTTT

D gene: TRBD1
clone size: -
V gene: TRBV20-1
CDR3 length: 14
J gene: TRBJ2-5
CDR3 protein: CSARRTGGLKTQYF
CDR3 DNA: TGCAGTGCTAGGAGGACAGGGGGCCTGAAGACCCAGTATTTC

D gene: -
clone size: -
V gene: TRBV15
CDR3 length: 11
J gene: TRBJ2-1
CDR3 protein: CATSTGRRVFF
CDR3 DNA: TGTGCCACCAGCACGGGACGTCGTGTGTTCTTC

D gene: -
clone size: many
V gene: TRBV20-1
CDR3 length: 12
J gene: TRBJ2-3
CDR3 protein: CSAPDRTDTQYF
CDR3 DNA: TGCAGTGCCCCCGACCGGACAGATACGCAGTATTTT

D gene: TRBD1
clone size: -
V gene: TRBV28
CDR3 length: 13
J gene: TRBJ2-7
CDR3 protein: CASTTGQGHEQYF
CDR3 DNA: TGTGCCAGCACCACGGGACAGGGCCACGAGCAGTACTTC

D gene: -
clone size: -
V gene: TRBV7-9
CDR3 length: 14
J gene: TRBJ1-1
CDR3 protein: CTSSLALLGTGAFF
CDR3 DNA: TGTACCAGCAGCTTAGCACTCCTGGGCACTGGAGCTTTCTTT

D gene: -
clone size: many
V gene: TRBV28
CDR3 length: 13
J gene: TRBJ1-1
CDR3 protein: CASVEGGYTEAFF
CDR3 DNA: TGTGCCAGCGTCGAGGGGGGTTACACTGAAGCTTTCTTT

D gene: -
clone size: many
V gene: TRBV5-1
CDR3 length: 13
J gene: TRBJ2-7
CDR3 protein: CASSLVQGGEQYF
CDR3 DNA: TGCGCCAGCAGCTTGGTACAGGGTGGGGAGCAGTACTTC

D gene: -
clone size: -
V gene: TRBV20-1
CDR3 length: 14
J gene: TRBJ2-7
CDR3 protein: CSAVPQRRYYGQYF
CDR3 DNA: TGCAGTGCCGTCCCCCAGAGAAGGTACTACGGTCAGTACTTC

D gene: -
clone size: many
V gene: TRBV13
CDR3 length: 15
J gene: TRBJ2-7
CDR3 protein: CASSARTTGKHEQYF
CDR3 DNA: TGTGCCAGCAGCGCCCGCACCACAGGGAAGCACGAGCAGTACTTC

D gene: TRBD1
clone size: few
V gene: TRBV11-1
CDR3 length: 14
J gene: TRBJ1-1
CDR3 protein: CASTAGQGFTEAFF
CDR3 DNA: TGTGCCAGCACCGCCGGACAGGGCTTCACTGAAGCTTTCTTT

D gene: -
clone size: -
V gene: TRBV6-2/TRBV6-3
CDR3 length: 11
J gene: TRBJ2-5
CDR3 protein: CAAAREGTQYF
CDR3 DNA: TGTGCCGCAGCGAGGGAAGGGACCCAGTACTTC

D gene: -
clone size: -
V gene: TRBV20-1
CDR3 length: 13
J gene: TRBJ1-1
CDR3 protein: CSARYSGLTEGFF
CDR3 DNA: TGTAGTGCTAGATATTCCGGACTGACTGAAGGTTTCTTT

D gene: TRBD1
clone size: -
V gene: TRBV4-1
CDR3 length: 13
J gene: TRBJ1-1
CDR3 protein: CARSPQGQWGAFF
CDR3 DNA: TGCGCCAGAAGCCCACAGGGACAGTGGGGAGCTTTCTTT

D gene: -
clone size: many
V gene: TRBV4-1
CDR3 length: 14
J gene: TRBJ2-5
CDR3 protein: CASSQVNRGETQYF
CDR3 DNA: TGCGCCAGCAGCCAAGTTAATAGGGGCGAGACCCAGTACTTC